A selection of T cell receptor beta chains follows, all from one sample in a study of CD8 T cells in ankylosing spondylitis. TCRdb recomputed calls from the 5' RACE reads with MiXCR, one row per CDR3 protein. The data show fewer than 450,000 distinct CDR3 sequences, with about 15% seen just once and just over 1% held by the top ten. The specimen was blood, either unsorted or a sorted T cell fraction (not recorded which). The origin of the receptors is a male donor with ankylosing spondylitis. Both conserved end residues are part of each CDR3. D genes are given only for firm matches. Clone sizes are given selectively: once, few, many, or a class where the clone is expanded.

J gene,V gene,clone size,D gene,CDR3 DNA,CDR3 protein
TRBJ2-1,TRBV20-1,few,TRBD2,TGCAGTGCTAGAGTGGGACTAGCTGATGCCTCCTACAATGAGCAGTTCTTC,CSARVGLADASYNEQFF
TRBJ2-5,TRBV7-9,few,TRBD1,TGTGCCAGCAGCTTAGAGGGGGCGACCCAGTACTTC,CASSLEGATQYF
TRBJ2-3,TRBV12-5,few,.,TGTGCTAGTGGTTTGGGGATTTCGGATGGAGATACGCAGTATTTT,CASGLGISDGDTQYF
TRBJ2-7,TRBV4-3,.,.,TGCGCCAGCAGCCAGGGCGCATACTACGAGCAGTACTTC,CASSQGAYYEQYF
TRBJ1-3,TRBV6-5,few,.,TGTGCCAGCAGTTACGACTTCCAGGAAAACACCATATATTTT,CASSYDFQENTIYF
TRBJ2-7,TRBV6-1,.,.,TGTGCCAGCAGTCCCATAGGGGGGGGTGGTGGCGAGCAGTACTTC,CASSPIGGGGGEQYF
TRBJ1-2,TRBV7-2,many,TRBD1,TGTGCCAGCAGCGTGTCGCCGGGACAGGGTTACGATGGCTACACCTTC,CASSVSPGQGYDGYTF
TRBJ2-1,TRBV18,few,TRBD2,TGTGCCAGCTCACCAACGGTGGCTAGCGGGTACAATGAGCAGTTCTTC,CASSPTVASGYNEQFF
TRBJ1-2,TRBV20-1,.,.,TGCAGTGCTAGAGATTACGGCGGTGGCTACACCTTC,CSARDYGGGYTF
TRBJ1-1,TRBV5-1,.,TRBD1,TGCGCCAGCAGCTTGCCCGGGACAGGGACCGTCACTGAAGCTTTCTTT,CASSLPGTGTVTEAFF
TRBJ1-2,TRBV12-3/TRBV12-4,.,.,TGTGCCAGCCTCTGGAACTATGGCTACACCTTC,CASLWNYGYTF
TRBJ1-2,TRBV5-1,.,.,TGCGCCAGCAGCTTGGCTGGAGAATATGGCTACACCTTC,CASSLAGEYGYTF
TRBJ2-3,TRBV15,many,TRBD2,TGTGCCACCAGCGACGAACTTAGCGGGAGAGGGGAAGATACGCAGTATTTT,CATSDELSGRGEDTQYF
TRBJ2-6,TRBV28,.,.,TGTGCCAGCAGTCCCCGGAGGGGCTCTGGGGCCAACGTCCTGACTTTC,CASSPRRGSGANVLTF
TRBJ1-1,TRBV5-1,few,.,TGCGCCAGCAGGACCCAATTCGACTCTGAAGCTTTCTTT,CASRTQFDSEAFF
TRBJ1-2,TRBV9,.,.,TGTGCCAGCAGCCACGGACCCGACTATGGCTACACCTTC,CASSHGPDYGYTF
TRBJ1-6,TRBV3-1,.,.,TGTGCCAGCAGCCAAGTTCAGGGCAATTCACCCCTCCACTTT,CASSQVQGNSPLHF
TRBJ2-3,TRBV6-5,.,TRBD2,TGTGCCAGCAGTTACTCTCTAGCGGGAGATACGCAGTATTTT,CASSYSLAGDTQYF
TRBJ2-7,TRBV7-8,few,TRBD2,TGTGCCAGCAGCTTAGTAATAGCTAGCGGGGGTCCCTACGAGCAGTACTTC,CASSLVIASGGPYEQYF
TRBJ1-1,TRBV7-3,.,.,TGTGCCAGCAGCCTCGACCCGGGAACCTCTGAAGCTTTCTTT,CASSLDPGTSEAFF
TRBJ1-1,TRBV20-1,.,.,TGCAGTGCTAGAGGAGACAGGTTGAACACTGAAGCTTTCTTT,CSARGDRLNTEAFF
TRBJ1-4,TRBV5-6,.,.,TGTGCCAGCAGCTTTAGGAAACCTAATGAAAAACTGTTTTTT,CASSFRKPNEKLFF
TRBJ2-2,TRBV24-1,.,TRBD1,TGTGCCACCAGTGATAAACACAGGGGGCTGAACACCGGGGAGCTGTTTTTT,CATSDKHRGLNTGELFF
TRBJ1-1,TRBV12-3/TRBV12-4,.,TRBD1,TGTGCCAGCAGGCGACAGGGTGACACTGAAGCTTTCTTT,CASRRQGDTEAFF
TRBJ2-7,TRBV10-3,.,.,TGTGCCATCCGGGAGCGGGAGCAGTACTTC,CAIREREQYF
TRBJ1-1,TRBV6-1,once,TRBD1,TGTGCCACCGGATACAGGGGTGCGAACACTGAAGCTTTCTTT,CATGYRGANTEAFF
TRBJ2-7,TRBV27,.,TRBD2,TGTGCCAGCACCCTTAGGGGGACTAGCGGGAGTAACGAGCAGTACTTC,CASTLRGTSGSNEQYF
TRBJ1-5,TRBV7-9,many,.,TGTGCCAGCAGCCGCAATAGCAATCAGCCCCAGCATTTT,CASSRNSNQPQHF
TRBJ1-3,TRBV6-1,few,.,TGTGCCAGCGCGCGGGATCACTCTGGAAACACCATATATTTT,CASARDHSGNTIYF
TRBJ2-1,TRBV6-1,.,TRBD1,TGTGCCAGCAGGCACCGGGACAGCTCCTACAATGAGCAGTTCTTC,CASRHRDSSYNEQFF
TRBJ1-5,TRBV20-1,.,TRBD1,TGCAGTGCTAGTCAGGGGGGGGTTCAGCCCCAGCATTTT,CSASQGGVQPQHF
TRBJ1-1,TRBV7-2,few,.,TGTGCCAGCAGCCCCCCCGTTGGCTTTTGGACTGAAGCTTTCTTT,CASSPPVGFWTEAFF
TRBJ1-2,TRBV12-3/TRBV12-4,few,.,TGTGCCAGCAGTCCCCGGACGGGGACTAACTATGGCTACACCTTC,CASSPRTGTNYGYTF
TRBJ2-3,TRBV5-1,.,TRBD1,TGCGCCAGCAGAGGAACCGGGACAGGCACAGATACGCAGTATTTT,CASRGTGTGTDTQYF
TRBJ2-1,TRBV24-1,.,TRBD2,TGTGCCACCAGTCCGGGACTAGGTTTGAATGAGCAGTTCTTC,CATSPGLGLNEQFF
TRBJ2-7,TRBV11-2,few,.,TGTGCCAGCAGCTTTGTCAGGGTGGGTAACGAGCAGTACTTC,CASSFVRVGNEQYF
TRBJ2-1,TRBV20-1,.,TRBD2,TGCAGTGCTAGAGATCCCCGGACTAGCGGGGGTACTCGGAATGAGCAGTTCTTC,CSARDPRTSGGTRNEQFF